The clone carrying this T cell receptor beta chain was observed at least ten times. Its antigen is undetermined. Genomic DNA acted as the template from which TCR beta VDJ combination and CDR3 sequence profiling were carried out. Using its own MiXCR run on the reads, TCRdb lists one record per CDR3 protein. The sample lists 250,000 to 350,000 distinct CDR3 sequences; approximately 60% were seen once. The sequenced patients had an expansion of CD8+CD57+ cells seen by flow cytometry. Sampling of blood occurred while the patients had still received no therapy. Losses at the gene ends were 1 base for V and 7 bases for J; bases not matched to a gene: 12. This CDR3 comprises 17 residues. Looked up from germline, CDR1 is SNHLY and CDR2 is FYNNEI. The sample belongs to a study of CD8+CD57+ T cells in acquired aplastic anemia. Study overall: Each DNA sample taken from sorted CD4+ and CD8+ cells came to 3 to 4 ug on average.

Study-level findings and limits: There were twenty-nine CD8+ CDR3 sequences that occurred in both patients and controls. Patients and healthy controls showed no significant CD8+ Simpson's diversity difference.

The sequence came from a human donor with aplastic anemia. Sequencing input: sorted CD4+, CD8+, or CD8+CD57+ T cells (not recorded which) from PBMCs. The rearrangement joins TRBV2 to TRBJ1-5, with 8 positions matching TRBD1. CDR3 loop: CASSEGGGQGARQPQHF. DNA of the CDR3: TGTGCCAGCAGTGAAGGGGGGGGGCAGGGGGCAAGACAGCCCCAGCATTTT.